These 32 T cell receptor beta chains came from one sample sequenced in a study of control samples from healthy donors and cancer patients (TCRdb year 2020). Library method: the immunoSEQ multiplex PCR assay. The immuneACCESS repertoire file appears here via TCRdb, limited to in-frame rearrangements. These files lack a portion of the clones; in checked studies, under half of the deficit traces to unresolved V genes, and the cause of the others is not known. Recorded for this sample are around 110,000 clones; more than 75% of them occurred a single time. In total, the top ten clones hold under 2.5% of the sample. The material sequenced was blood. The receptors here all came from a woman between 70 and 85 years old in good health.

The CDR3 DNA reads as TGTGCCAGCAGCGCCGAGACGGGGGGAGGAGGTCAGCCCCAGCATTTT. As protein: CASSAETGGGGQPQHF. V usage is TRBV7-9 and J usage is TRBJ1-5; maybe TRBD1 (5 bases). Germline V gene sequence: CDR1 SEHNR, CDR2 FQNEAQ (reference sequence). The V and J ends lost 5 bases and 6 bases respectively, with 20 bases between them. The CDR3 consists of 16 residues.

This clone has a single count. The chain couples TRBV21-1 to TRBJ1-2. TRBV21-1 is a listed pseudogene. The CDR3 covers 14 residues. CDR3 amino acids: CASIRGADNYGYTF. In nucleotides, the CDR3 is TGTGCCAGCATTCGGGGGGCAGACAACTATGGCTACACCTTC.

CDR3 DNA sequence: TGTGCCAGCCGGACAGGCGGTACAGATACGCAGTATTTT. Protein: CASRTGGTDTQYF. The rearrangement uses TRBV2 and TRBJ2-3; 7 nucleotides line up with TRBD1. In germline, CDR1 is SNHLY, CDR2 FYNNEI. The CDR3 has 13 amino acids. Germline trimming cut 8 bases from V and 3 bases from J; bases unmatched to any gene: 5.

The CDR3 bases are TGTGCCAGCAGCTTGGGGGGACACGCTGTGAACACTGAAGCTTTCTTT. It specifies CASSLGGHAVNTEAFF. The chain employs TRBV5-4 and TRBJ1-1, with D possibly matching TRBD1 (6 bases). The CDR3 loop spans 16 amino acids. Germline CDR1 SGHNT, CDR2 YYREEE (reference sequence). V lost 0 bases and J lost 0, with 12 bases in between.

The V call is TRBV3-1 (or the pseudogene TRBV3-2), the J call TRBJ1-6, with 7 positions matching TRBD1. Trimming took 5 bases from V and 8 from J; bases not matched to a gene: 6. The length of the CDR3 is 14 residues. Germline values: CDR1 LGHDT, CDR2 YNNKEL (reference sequence). CDR3 in DNA: TGTGCCAGCAGCACCCGACAGGGTGATTCACCCCTCCACTTT. It yields the protein CASSTRQGDSPLHF.

V usage is TRBV6-5 and J usage is TRBJ1-6; D is uncertain. The germline V gene encodes CDR1 MNHEY and CDR2 SVGAGI. The CDR3 runs 15 residues. V lost 7 bases, J lost 8 bases, and 18 bases lay in between. CDR3 nucleotides: TGTGCCAGCACTCCCGGAGAGGGTGTTTATTCACCCCTCCACTTT. Translation: CASTPGEGVYSPLHF.

This clone has a single count. The rearrangement uses TRBV19 and TRBJ1-5; no definite D call. The CDR3 contains 14 residues. The germline V and J ends were trimmed by 9 bases and 0 bases, with 12 bases remaining between them. Germline CDR1 and CDR2: LNHDA and SQIVND (reference sequence). CDR3 in DNA: TGTGCCAGCTCCCCCGGCCTTAGCAATCAGCCCCAGCATTTT. This sequence encodes CASSPGLSNQPQHF. Full variable domain (outside the CDR3, taken from reference TRBV19 and TRBJ1-5): DGGITQSPKYLFRKEGQNVTLSCEQNLNHDAMYWYRQDPGQGLRLIYYSQIVNDFQKGDIAEGYSVSREKKESFPLTVTSAQKNPTAFYLCASSPGLSNQPQHFGDGTRLSIL.

The chain is built from TRBV10-3 and TRBJ2-5, with 7 bases that match TRBD1. CDR1 and CDR2 from the germline V gene are ENHRY and SYGVKD. The CDR3 is 16 residues long. V lost 5 bases to trimming and J lost 0 bases; unmatched junction nucleotides: 9. CDR3 residues: CAISSTGATYQETQYF. Here the CDR3 DNA reads TGTGCCATCAGTTCAACAGGGGCGACGTACCAAGAGACCCAGTACTTC.

The chain has TRBV27 and TRBJ1-5; no definite D call. This CDR3 is built from 14 residues. Germline CDR1 and CDR2: MNHEY and SMNVEV (reference sequence). V lost 2 bases to trimming and J lost 4 bases, with 9 bases between them. CDR3 in amino acids: CASSLLAANQPQHF. For the CDR3, the DNA is TGTGCCAGCAGTTTACTGGCCGCAAATCAGCCCCAGCATTTT.

This clone appeared once. The chain combines TRBV2 with TRBJ1-2, with D unresolved. V was trimmed by 3 bases and J by 5 bases, leaving 7 bases between them. The length of the CDR3 is 12 residues. Per the germline V gene, CDR1 is SNHLY and CDR2 is FYNNEI. The CDR3 DNA sequence: TGTGCCAGCAGTGACAGGACTTATGGCTACACCTTC. The encoded protein is CASSDRTYGYTF.

The genes are TRBV2 and TRBJ2-3; D uncertain. Germline-derived CDR1 and CDR2 are SNHLY and FYNNEI. The length of the CDR3 is 14 residues. V gave up 3 bases and J gave up 0 bases, with 7 bases separating them. CDR3 in DNA: TGTGCCAGCAGTGAGGGTCTTAGCACAGATACGCAGTATTTT. This codes for CASSEGLSTDTQYF.

This chain uses TRBV11-3 with TRBJ2-2; D not certain. The CDR3 contains 12 residues. The ends were cut back, 2 bases at V and 7 bases at J, with 5 bases in the middle. Germline lookup yields CDR1 SGHNT and CDR2 YENEEA. The CDR3 is CASSLWGGELFF. The CDR3 bases are TGTGCCAGCAGCTTATGGGGCGGGGAGCTGTTTTTT.

This clone was observed a handful of times. This chain connects TRBV27 to TRBJ1-5, with 7 bases matching TRBD1. Losses at the gene ends were 6 bases for V and 5 bases for J; bases not matched to a gene: 10. The germline CDR1 and CDR2 sequences are MNHEY and SMNVEV (reference sequence). The CDR3 consists of 15 residues. In DNA, the CDR3 is TGTGCCAGCAGCCCCGGGACAGCAAACGATCAGCCCCAGCATTTT. Protein sequence: CASSPGTANDQPQHF.

V and J are TRBV7-9 and TRBJ2-1; the match to TRBD1 covers 7 bases. V was pared by 1 base and J by 2 bases, with 2 bases of the junction left unmatched. The CDR3 runs to 15 residues. Germline V lookup: CDR1 SEHNR, CDR2 FQNEAQ (reference sequence). The CDR3 region is CASSLVGTAYNEQFF. CDR3 DNA: TGTGCCAGCAGCTTAGTCGGGACAGCCTACAATGAGCAGTTCTTC.

V usage is TRBV12-3 or TRBV12-4 and J usage is TRBJ1-1; D gene uncertain. The CDR3 is 13 residues long. V was clipped by 0 bases and J by 7 bases, with 9 bases between them. The DNA for the CDR3 is TGTGCCAGCAGTTTAGCGTTAGCCCGTGAAGCTTTCTTT. Protein product: CASSLALAREAFF.

The chain links TRBV10-3 to TRBJ1-2; 9 bases line up with TRBD1. The CDR3 runs to 14 residues. Germline trimming cut 5 bases from V and 6 bases from J; bases unmatched to any gene: 7. The germline V gene encodes CDR1 ENHRY and CDR2 SYGVKD. Here the CDR3 DNA reads TGTGCCATCAGTAAAAGACAGGGGGAGGATGGCTACACCTTC. It specifies CAISKRQGEDGYTF.

V gene TRBV6-4 combines with J gene TRBJ2-3; possible D gene TRBD2, 6 bases. The V end was cut by 5 bases, the J end by 0 bases, with 9 bases between. The CDR3 covers 14 residues. Germline V gene sequence: CDR1 MRHNA, CDR2 SNTAGT. The CDR3 is CASSPAGSTDTQYF. The CDR3 coding sequence is TGTGCCAGCAGTCCCGCGGGAAGCACAGATACGCAGTATTTT.

The J gene is TRBJ2-2, the V gene TRBV10-3, with 11 positions matching TRBD2. V shed 8 bases, J shed 8 bases, and the junction held 4 bases outside the gene matches. The germline CDR1 and CDR2 sequences are ENHRY and SYGVKD. There are 13 residues in the CDR3. The CDR3 reads CAIRSGGEGELFF. The CDR3 bases are TGTGCCATCCGTAGCGGGGGGGAAGGGGAGCTGTTTTTT.

V usage is TRBV5-1 and J usage is TRBJ1-4, with a weak D call TRBD1 (5 bases). From germline, CDR1 is SGHRS and CDR2 YFSETQ. CDR3 length: 12 amino acids. V was cut by 3 bases and J by 5 bases, with 5 bases left in between. For the CDR3, the DNA is TGCGCCAGCAGCTGGGACAATGAAAAACTGTTTTTT. This codes for CASSWDNEKLFF.

The V gene is TRBV27, the J gene TRBJ2-3, with D hard to call. The CDR3 consists of 13 residues. V was clipped by 3 bases and J by 1 base, with 5 bases between them. Per germline, CDR1 MNHEY and CDR2 SMNVEV (reference sequence). CDR3 nucleotides: TGTGCCAGCAGTTTCCTGGGCACAGATACGCAGTATTTT. Translation gives CASSFLGTDTQYF.

The V call is TRBV5-1, the J call TRBJ1-3; D call uncertain. Germline CDR1 reads SGHRS; CDR2 reads YFSETQ. This CDR3 has 16 amino acids. Trimming pared 0 bases from V and 2 bases from J, leaving 12 bases between. The CDR3 protein is CASSLGSTGAGNTIYF. CDR3 bases: TGCGCCAGCAGCTTGGGGTCGACCGGGGCTGGAAACACCATATATTTT.

This chain joins TRBV6-5 and TRBJ2-7, with TRBD1 as a possible D gene (5 bases). The germline V gene has CDR1 MNHEY and CDR2 SVGAGI. The CDR3 has 13 amino acids. Trimming stripped 2 bases from V and 3 bases from J, with 8 bases between. The CDR3 here is CASSYRQGYEQYF. As DNA, the CDR3 is TGTGCCAGCAGTTACCGCCAGGGCTACGAGCAGTACTTC.

This chain connects TRBV29-1 to TRBJ2-2; no reliable D call. Trimming cost V 4 bases and J 1 base, with 7 bases left between them. Germline CDR1 reads SQVTM; CDR2 reads ANQGSEA. This CDR3 is 13 amino acids long. The CDR3 coding sequence is TGCAGCGTTGTCCTCGTGAACACCGGGGAGCTGTTTTTT. It yields the protein CSVVLVNTGELFF.

The rearrangement links TRBV27 to TRBJ2-1; D might be TRBD2 (6 bases). Germline V gene lookup returns CDR1 MNHEY and CDR2 SMNVEV (reference sequence). This CDR3 has 15 amino acids. V was cut by 2 bases and J by 0 bases, with 8 bases left in between. The CDR3 loop reads CASSLRDSSYNEQFF. Written as DNA, the CDR3 is TGTGCCAGCAGTTTAAGGGACTCCTCCTACAATGAGCAGTTCTTC.

V is TRBV9 and J is TRBJ2-2; TRBD1 is a possible D gene (7 bases). Germline CDR1 SGDLS, CDR2 YYNGEE. V was clipped by 0 bases and J by 5 bases, with 11 bases between them. CDR3 length equals 15 residues. The CDR3 bases are TGTGCCAGCAGCGTAGATCCAGGGGGGACCGGGGAGCTGTTTTTT. It translates to CASSVDPGGTGELFF.

CDR3 sequence: CASSEGRGLNTEAFF. CDR3 bases: TGTGCCAGCAGTGAAGGTCGGGGCCTGAACACTGAAGCTTTCTTT. This chain connects TRBV25-1 to TRBJ1-1, with a weak D call TRBD1 (5 bases). In germline, CDR1 is MGHDK, CDR2 SYGVNS. This CDR3 is 15 amino acids long. V gave up 2 bases and J gave up 0 bases, with 10 bases separating them. Full variable domain (outside the CDR3, taken from reference TRBV25-1 and TRBJ1-1): EADIYQTPRYLVIGTGKKITLECSQTMGHDKMYWYQQDPGMELHLIHYSYGVNSTEKGDLSSESTVSRIRTEHFPLTLESARPSHTSQYLCASSEGRGLNTEAFFGQGTRLTVV.

The chain has TRBV6-6 and TRBJ1-1; tentative D call: TRBD1 (5 bases). Germline loops: CDR1 MNHNY, CDR2 SVGAGI (reference sequence). Trimming removed 6 bases from V and 4 bases from J, with 21 bases in between. This CDR3 is built from 16 residues. The CDR3 loop is CASSPRRAGRVTEAFF. CDR3 coding DNA: TGTGCCAGCAGCCCTCGACGTGCGGGGCGAGTCACTGAAGCTTTCTTT.

The chain is built from TRBV7-3 and TRBJ1-2, with 9 bases fitting TRBD1. After removal of 5 bases from V and 5 bases from J, the junction contained 3 bases not matched to a gene. CDR1 and CDR2 (germline): SGHTA, FQGTGA. The CDR3 is made up of 13 amino acids. The CDR3: CASSTDRGYGYTF. CDR3 bases: TGTGCCAGCAGCACGGACAGGGGATATGGCTACACCTTC.

This chain links TRBV15 with TRBJ1-1; TRBD1 is a possible D gene (6 bases). Trimming took off 0 bases at V and 7 bases at J, with 15 bases between the two ends. CDR3 length: 15 amino acids. Germline V lookup: CDR1 LNHNV, CDR2 YYDKDF (reference sequence). This chain's CDR3 is CATSRDILGTSEAFF. The CDR3 DNA is TGTGCCACCAGCAGAGACATTTTAGGGACAAGTGAAGCTTTCTTT.

This clone was detected only a few times. The chain couples TRBV19 to TRBJ1-6, with D uncertain. Trimming removed 8 bases at V and 6 bases at J, with 11 bases between. Germline V gene data show CDR1 as LNHDA and CDR2 as SQIVND (reference sequence). The CDR3 is 13 residues long. The CDR3, as DNA: TGTGCCAGTGCACAGAGGTTTAATTCACCCCTCCACTTT. Protein: CASAQRFNSPLHF.

The chain joins TRBV7-2 to TRBJ1-2, with D maybe TRBD1 (6 bases). With 5 bases removed from V and 6 bases from J, the gap between germline ends came to 13 bases. CDR3 length equals 13 residues. Germline loops: CDR1 SGHTA, CDR2 FQGNSA. CDR3 in amino acids: CASSPGGLDGYTF. CDR3 sequence (DNA): TGTGCCAGCAGCCCTGGGGGGCTGGATGGCTACACCTTC.

Only one count was recorded for this clone. The CDR3 DNA is TGTGCCAGCAGCGAGACAGGGGCCTACAATGAGCAGTTCTTC. It translates to CASSETGAYNEQFF. The chain joins TRBV7-9 to TRBJ2-1, with 8 nucleotides matching TRBD1. The V gene end was trimmed by 5 bases and the J gene end by 2 bases; junction bases not matched to a gene: 2. The CDR3 totals 14 residues. Germline CDR1 reads SEHNR; CDR2 reads FQNEAQ (reference sequence).